The clone carrying this TCR beta chain was seen a handful of times. From germline, CDR1 is SEHNR and CDR2 FQNEAQ (reference sequence). The CDR3 extends over 16 amino acids. The germline V and J ends were trimmed by 5 bases and 1 base, with 17 bases remaining between them. These data originate in a study of patients and donors after allogeneic stem cell transplantation. TCRdb independently ran MiXCR on the RT-PCR reads; one entry per CDR3 protein. The sample shows about 410,000 distinct CDR3 sequences, 16% of them seen only once. The TCR was taken from a human donor who was either an allogeneic HSCT recipient or a stem cell or donor lymphocyte infusion donor (not recorded which). It is not recorded whose cells these are; they may come from a transplant donor. The chain joins TRBV7-9 to TRBJ1-1, with a weak D call TRBD1 (6 bases). Sequences were obtained from blood, either unsorted or a sorted T cell fraction (not recorded which). Written as DNA, the CDR3 is TGTGCCAGCAGCAGCGATCCAGGGGAACAGAACACTGAAGCTTTCTTT. Translated, it gives CASSSDPGEQNTEAFF.